This T cell receptor beta chain was obtained from a study of tumor-infiltrating lymphocytes in oesophageal squamous cell carcinoma listed by TCRdb under 2016. CDR1 SGHVS and CDR2 FNYEAQ are derived from the germline V gene. The CDR3 numbers 15 residues from cysteine through phenylalanine. The CDR3 DNA has 45 bases and is translated from base 1. Preparation of the library involved PCR. For sequencing, an Illumina HiSeq 2000 was employed. TCRdb's own reprocessing of the public reads used fastp at Q25 and MiXCR and kept productive beta chains. When rows share a CDR3 protein, they turn into one entry using the most common DNA and genes. The sample data list 10,000 to 12,000 distinct CDR3 sequences, and about three fifths of these were observed just once. The top ten constitute 27% of the sample. In this sample, this clonotype turned up a few times. The specificity of this receptor is unknown. Base quality data are lacking; no much larger clone is found one base away.

The material sequenced was esophageal tumor tissue. This TCR was recovered from a female donor with esophageal squamous cell carcinoma. The chain is made from TRBV7-6 and TRBJ2-3; TRBD1 aligns with 7 central bases. The J call may be in error: the DNA end matches TRBJ2-5 better. The CDR3 sequence is CASSGPGQRTGTQYF. The nucleotide sequence is given as TGTGCCAGCAGCGGCCCGGGACAGCGGACGGGGACCCAGTACTTC.